A selection of T cell receptor beta chains follows, all from one sample in a study of cytomegalovirus exposure and HLA in healthy donors. The protocol was immunoSEQ multiplex PCR, while the TCRdb copy is restricted to in-frame clones and leaves out a portion. The table lists some 120,000 clones, around 90% of them singletons, with about 2% in the top ten. Sequences were obtained from PBMCs. These receptors were taken from a woman aged 18-35 years in good health and CMV-seronegative. The CDR3 runs from the conserved cysteine through the conserved F or W. D genes are given only for firm matches. Some rows have no size entry. The others give once, few or many, or a class for an expanded clone.

TRBV6-6	TRBJ2-5	.	16	.	CASSYSAAATQETQYF	TGTGCCAGCAGTTACTCGGCGGCAGCGACGCAAGAGACCCAGTACTTC
TRBV27	TRBJ2-7	TRBD1	16	.	CASSLGTGAGGYEQYF	TGTGCCAGCAGTTTAGGGACAGGGGCCGGTGGGTACGAGCAGTACTTC
TRBV11-2	TRBJ2-2	.	12	.	CASSSNTGELFF	TGTGCCAGCAGCTCAAACACCGGGGAGCTGTTTTTT
TRBV6-5	TRBJ2-3	TRBD2	13	.	CASVSGREATQYF	TGTGCCAGTGTTTCGGGGCGGGAGGCGACGCAGTATTTT
TRBV5-1	TRBJ2-7	.	13	few	CASSSDRLYEQYF	TGCGCCAGCAGCTCCGACAGACTCTACGAGCAGTACTTC
TRBV2	TRBJ2-5	TRBD2	17	.	CASRGLAGGLFQETQYF	TGTGCCAGCAGGGGACTAGCGGGAGGGTTGTTCCAAGAGACCCAGTACTTC
TRBV19	TRBJ2-7	TRBD1	16	once	CASSRQGWKPSYEQYF	TGTGCCAGTAGTAGACAGGGGTGGAAGCCCTCCTACGAGCAGTACTTC
TRBV9	TRBJ2-1	.	13	.	CASSVGVYNEQFF	TGTGCCAGCAGCGTAGGAGTATACAATGAGCAGTTCTTC
TRBV7-8	TRBJ2-2	.	17	few	CASSLARRGLGAGELFF	TGTGCCAGCAGCTTAGCTAGGAGGGGGCTCGGCGCCGGGGAGCTGTTTTTT
TRBV23-1	TRBJ2-7	TRBD1	16	.	CASPPDGRGGRNEQYF	TGCGCCAGCCCTCCGGACGGTCGAGGGGGCAGAAACGAGCAGTACTTC
TRBV29-1	TRBJ2-7	.	13	.	CSVDTPGGYEQYF	TGCAGCGTTGATACCCCAGGGGGGTACGAGCAGTACTTC